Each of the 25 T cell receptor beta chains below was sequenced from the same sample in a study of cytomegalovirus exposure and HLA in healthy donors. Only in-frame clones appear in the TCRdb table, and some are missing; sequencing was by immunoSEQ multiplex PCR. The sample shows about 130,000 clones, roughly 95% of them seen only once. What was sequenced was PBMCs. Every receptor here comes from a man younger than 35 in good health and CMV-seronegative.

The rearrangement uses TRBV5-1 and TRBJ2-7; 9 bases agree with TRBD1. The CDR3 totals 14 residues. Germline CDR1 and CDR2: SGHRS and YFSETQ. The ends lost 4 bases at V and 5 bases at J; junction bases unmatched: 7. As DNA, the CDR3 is TGCGCCAGCAGCCCGGACAGGGGCGCCAACGAGCAGTACTTC. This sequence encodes CASSPDRGANEQYF.

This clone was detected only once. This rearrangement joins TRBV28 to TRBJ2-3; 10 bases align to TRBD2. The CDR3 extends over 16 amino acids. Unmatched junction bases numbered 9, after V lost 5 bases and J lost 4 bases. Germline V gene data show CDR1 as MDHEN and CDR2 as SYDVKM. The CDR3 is CASSLPSGSLSDTQYF. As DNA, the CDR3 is TGTGCCAGCAGTCTCCCTAGCGGGAGTCTGTCAGATACGCAGTATTTT.

For the CDR3, the DNA is TGTGCCAGCAGCCACACGGGACAGCTGAACACTGAAGCTTTCTTT. It specifies CASSHTGQLNTEAFF. The chain links TRBV7-9 to TRBJ1-1; 7 bases are shared with TRBD1. With V trimmed by 5 bases and J by 0 bases, 6 bases remained unmatched. The CDR3 is made up of 15 amino acids. Per germline, CDR1 SEHNR and CDR2 FQNEAQ (reference sequence).

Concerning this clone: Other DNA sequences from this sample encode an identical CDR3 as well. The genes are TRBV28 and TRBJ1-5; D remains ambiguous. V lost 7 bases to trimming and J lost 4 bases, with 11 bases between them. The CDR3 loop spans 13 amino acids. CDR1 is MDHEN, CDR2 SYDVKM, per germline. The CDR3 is CASTLGLNQPQHF. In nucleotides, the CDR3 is TGTGCCAGCACCCTAGGCCTAAATCAGCCCCAGCATTTT.

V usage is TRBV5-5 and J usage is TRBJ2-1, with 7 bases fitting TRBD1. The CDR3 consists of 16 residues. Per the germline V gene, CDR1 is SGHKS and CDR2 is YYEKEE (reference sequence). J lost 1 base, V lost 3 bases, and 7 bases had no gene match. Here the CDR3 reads CASSSGQVSSYNEQFF. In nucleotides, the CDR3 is TGTGCCAGCAGCTCCGGACAGGTCAGTTCCTACAATGAGCAGTTCTTC. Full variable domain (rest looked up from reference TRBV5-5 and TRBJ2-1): DAGVTQSPTHLIKTRGQQVTLRCSPISGHKSVSWYQQVLGQGPQFIFQYYEKEERGRGNFPDRFSARQFPNYSSELNVNALLLGDSALYLCASSSGQVSSYNEQFFGPGTRLTVL.

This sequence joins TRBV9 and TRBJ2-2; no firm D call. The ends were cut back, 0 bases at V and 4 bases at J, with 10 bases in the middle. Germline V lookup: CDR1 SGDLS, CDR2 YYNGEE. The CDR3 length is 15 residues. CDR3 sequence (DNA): TGTGCCAGCAGCGTAGATGGAGCCTCCACCGGGGAGCTGTTTTTT. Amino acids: CASSVDGASTGELFF.

The CDR3 sequence is CASRSPGQSYGYTF. The CDR3 DNA sequence: TGTGCCAGCAGATCTCCGGGACAGAGCTATGGCTACACCTTC. The rearrangement uses TRBV28 and TRBJ1-2, with 7 bases lining up with TRBD1. Germline CDR1 MDHEN, CDR2 SYDVKM. The J segment lost 4 bases and the V segment lost 6 bases, leaving 8 bases of the junction unmatched. This CDR3 contains 14 residues.

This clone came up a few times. CDR3 protein: CASKREIGSDTQYF. The CDR3 bases are TGTGCCAGCAAACGGGAGATCGGGTCGGATACGCAGTATTTT. The chain combines TRBV2 with TRBJ2-3; perhaps TRBD2 as D (6 bases). V lost 7 bases and J lost 6, with 17 bases in between. Germline V lookup: CDR1 SNHLY, CDR2 FYNNEI. The CDR3 is 14 amino acids.

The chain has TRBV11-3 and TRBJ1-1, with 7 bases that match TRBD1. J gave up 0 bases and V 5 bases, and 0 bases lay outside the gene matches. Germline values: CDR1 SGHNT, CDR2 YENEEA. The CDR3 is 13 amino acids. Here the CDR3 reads CASSGTVNTEAFF. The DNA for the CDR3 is TGTGCCAGCAGCGGGACAGTGAACACTGAAGCTTTCTTT.

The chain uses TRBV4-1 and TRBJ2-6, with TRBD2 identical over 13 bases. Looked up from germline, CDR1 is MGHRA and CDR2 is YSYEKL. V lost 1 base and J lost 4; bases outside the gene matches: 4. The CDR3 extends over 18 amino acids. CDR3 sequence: CASSQGLAGGVGANVLTF. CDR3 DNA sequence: TGCGCCAGCAGCCAAGGACTAGCGGGAGGAGTCGGGGCCAACGTCCTGACTTTC.

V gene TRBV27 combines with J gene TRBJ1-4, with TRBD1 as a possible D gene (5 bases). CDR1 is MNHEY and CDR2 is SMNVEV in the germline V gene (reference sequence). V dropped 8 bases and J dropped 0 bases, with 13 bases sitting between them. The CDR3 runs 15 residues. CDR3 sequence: CASGGVRATNEKLFF. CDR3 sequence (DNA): TGTGCCAGCGGAGGGGTTAGGGCAACTAATGAAAAACTGTTTTTT.

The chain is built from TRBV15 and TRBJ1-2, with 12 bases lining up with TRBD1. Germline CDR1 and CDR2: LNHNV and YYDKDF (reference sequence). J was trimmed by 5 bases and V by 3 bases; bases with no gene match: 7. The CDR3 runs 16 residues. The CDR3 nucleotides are TGTGCCACCAGCAGTCGGGACAGGGGGCATGAATATGGCTACACCTTC. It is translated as CATSSRDRGHEYGYTF. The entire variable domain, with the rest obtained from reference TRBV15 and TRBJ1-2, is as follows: DAMVIQNPRYQVTQFGKPVTLSCSQTLNHNVMYWYQQKSSQAPKLLFHYYDKDFNNEADTPDNFQSRRPNTSFCFLDIRSPGLGDTAMYLCATSSRDRGHEYGYTFGSGTRLTVV.

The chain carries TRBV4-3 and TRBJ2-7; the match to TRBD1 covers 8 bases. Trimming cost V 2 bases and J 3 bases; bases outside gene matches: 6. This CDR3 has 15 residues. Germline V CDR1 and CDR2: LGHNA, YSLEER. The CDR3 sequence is CASSQRSGQGYEQYF. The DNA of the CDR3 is TGCGCCAGCAGCCAACGAAGCGGACAGGGCTACGAGCAGTACTTC.

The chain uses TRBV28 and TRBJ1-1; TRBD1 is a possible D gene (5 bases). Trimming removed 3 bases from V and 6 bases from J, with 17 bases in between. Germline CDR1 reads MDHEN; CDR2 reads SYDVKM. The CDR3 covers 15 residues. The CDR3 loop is CASSFFRKGRAEAFF. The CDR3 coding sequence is TGTGCCAGCAGTTTTTTCCGGAAGGGGAGGGCTGAAGCTTTCTTT.

In DNA form, the CDR3 reads TGTGCCAGCCTGGGCTCTTCTCTGGGCGGGAGGTCGCTTTCCTACGAGCAGTACTTC. This codes for CASLGSSLGGRSLSYEQYF. The chain employs TRBV28 and TRBJ2-7; 8 bases are a match to TRBD2. Per germline, CDR1 MDHEN and CDR2 SYDVKM. V lost 8 bases to trimming and J lost 1 base; unmatched junction nucleotides: 22. The CDR3 runs to 19 residues. Based on the CDR3 plus reference TRBV28 and TRBJ2-7, the full variable domain is DVKVTQSSRYLVKRTGEKVFLECVQDMDHENMFWYRQDPGLGLRLIYFSYDVKMKEKGDIPEGYSVSREKKERFSLILESASTNQTSMYLCASLGSSLGGRSLSYEQYFGPGTRLTVT.

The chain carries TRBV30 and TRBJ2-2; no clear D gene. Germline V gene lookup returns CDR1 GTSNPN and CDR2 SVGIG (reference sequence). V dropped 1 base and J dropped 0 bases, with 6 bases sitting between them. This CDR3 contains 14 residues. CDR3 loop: CAWSGLSNTGELFF. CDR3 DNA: TGTGCCTGGAGTGGACTCTCGAACACCGGGGAGCTGTTTTTT.

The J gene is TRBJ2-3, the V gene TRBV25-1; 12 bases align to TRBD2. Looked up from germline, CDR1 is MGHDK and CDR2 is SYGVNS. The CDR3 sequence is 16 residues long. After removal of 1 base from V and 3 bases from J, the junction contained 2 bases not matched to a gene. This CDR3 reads CASSESGLAGTDTQYF. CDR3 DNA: TGTGCCAGCAGTGAATCAGGACTAGCGGGGACAGATACGCAGTATTTT.

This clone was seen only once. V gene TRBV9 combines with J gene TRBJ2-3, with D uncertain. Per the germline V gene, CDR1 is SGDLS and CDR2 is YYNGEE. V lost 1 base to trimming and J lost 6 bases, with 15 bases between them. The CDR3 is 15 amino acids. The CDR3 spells CASSVLGVGWDTQYF. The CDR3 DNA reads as TGTGCCAGCAGCGTACTGGGCGTCGGATGGGATACGCAGTATTTT.

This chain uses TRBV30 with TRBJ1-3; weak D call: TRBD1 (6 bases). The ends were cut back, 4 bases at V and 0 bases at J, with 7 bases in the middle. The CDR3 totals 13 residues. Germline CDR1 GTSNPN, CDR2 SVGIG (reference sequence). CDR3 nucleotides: TGTGCCTGGACACAGGGCTCTGGAAACACCATATATTTT. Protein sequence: CAWTQGSGNTIYF.

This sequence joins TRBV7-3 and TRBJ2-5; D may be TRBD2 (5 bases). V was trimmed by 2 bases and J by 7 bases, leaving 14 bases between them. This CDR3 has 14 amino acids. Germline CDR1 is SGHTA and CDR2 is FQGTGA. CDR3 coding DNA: TGTGCCAGCAGCTTACCGCGGGCAACGGGGACCCAGTACTTC. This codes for CASSLPRATGTQYF.

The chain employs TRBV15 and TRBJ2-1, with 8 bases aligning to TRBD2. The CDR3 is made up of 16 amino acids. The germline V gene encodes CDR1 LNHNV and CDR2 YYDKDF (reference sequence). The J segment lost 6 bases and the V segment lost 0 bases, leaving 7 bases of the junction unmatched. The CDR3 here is CATSRDTSGSLNEQFF. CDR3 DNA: TGTGCCACCAGCAGAGATACCAGCGGGAGTCTCAATGAGCAGTTCTTC.

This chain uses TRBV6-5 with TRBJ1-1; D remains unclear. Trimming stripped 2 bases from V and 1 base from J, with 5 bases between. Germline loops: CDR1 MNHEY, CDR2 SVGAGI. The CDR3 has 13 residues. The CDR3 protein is CASSYTENTEAFF. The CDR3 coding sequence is TGTGCCAGCAGTTACACAGAGAACACTGAAGCTTTCTTT.

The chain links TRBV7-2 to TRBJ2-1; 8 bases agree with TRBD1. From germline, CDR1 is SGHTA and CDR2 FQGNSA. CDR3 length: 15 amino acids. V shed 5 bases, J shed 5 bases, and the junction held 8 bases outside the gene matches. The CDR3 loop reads CASSPWTGRDNEQFF. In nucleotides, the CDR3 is TGTGCCAGCAGCCCTTGGACAGGGAGAGACAATGAGCAGTTCTTC.

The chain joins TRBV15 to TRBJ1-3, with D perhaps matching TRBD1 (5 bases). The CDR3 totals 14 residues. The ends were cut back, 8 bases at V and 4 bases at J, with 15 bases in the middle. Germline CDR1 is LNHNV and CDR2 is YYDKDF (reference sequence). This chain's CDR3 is CATARRVSGNTIYF. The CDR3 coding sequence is TGTGCCACCGCTCGCAGGGTGAGCGGAAACACCATATATTTT.

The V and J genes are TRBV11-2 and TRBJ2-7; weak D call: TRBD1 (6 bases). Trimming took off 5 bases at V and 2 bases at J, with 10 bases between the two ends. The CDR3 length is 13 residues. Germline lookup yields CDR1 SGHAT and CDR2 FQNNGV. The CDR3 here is CASSVNRAYEQYF. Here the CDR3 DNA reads TGTGCCAGCAGCGTCAACAGGGCCTACGAGCAGTACTTC. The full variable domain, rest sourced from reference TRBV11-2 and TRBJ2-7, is EAGVAQSPRYKIIEKRQSVAFWCNPISGHATLYWYQQILGQGPKLLIQFQNNGVVDDSQLPKDRFSAERLKGVDSTLKIQPAKLEDSAVYLCASSVNRAYEQYFGPGTRLTVT.